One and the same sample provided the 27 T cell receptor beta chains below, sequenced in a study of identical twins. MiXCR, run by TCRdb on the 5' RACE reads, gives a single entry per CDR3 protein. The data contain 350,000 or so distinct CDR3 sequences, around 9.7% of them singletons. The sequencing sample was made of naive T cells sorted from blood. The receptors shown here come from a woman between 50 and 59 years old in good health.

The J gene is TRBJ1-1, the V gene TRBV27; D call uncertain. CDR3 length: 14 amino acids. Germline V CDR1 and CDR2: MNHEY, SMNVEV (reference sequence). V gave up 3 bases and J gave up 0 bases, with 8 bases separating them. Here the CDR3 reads CASSFEGMNTEAFF. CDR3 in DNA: TGTGCCAGCAGTTTTGAGGGTATGAACACTGAAGCTTTCTTT.

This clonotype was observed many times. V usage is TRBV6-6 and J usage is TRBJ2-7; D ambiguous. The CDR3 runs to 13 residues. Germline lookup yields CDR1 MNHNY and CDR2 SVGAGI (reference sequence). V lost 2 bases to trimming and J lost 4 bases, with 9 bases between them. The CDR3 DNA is TGTGCCAGCAGTTACGGAGAAACTTACGAGCAGTACGTC. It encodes CASSYGETYEQYV.

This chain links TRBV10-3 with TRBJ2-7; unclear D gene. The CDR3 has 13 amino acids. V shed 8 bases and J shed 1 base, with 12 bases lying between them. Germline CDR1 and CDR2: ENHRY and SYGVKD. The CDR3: CAIVRSRSYEQYV. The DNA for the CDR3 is TGTGCCATCGTGAGGTCCCGATCCTACGAGCAGTACGTC.

Written as DNA, the CDR3 is TGTGCTAGTGGTTTGGGGACAGTTGACATTCAGTACTTC. Translating it yields CASGLGTVDIQYF. The chain is built from TRBV12-5 and TRBJ2-4, with D perhaps matching TRBD1 (6 bases). The CDR3 spans 13 residues. V was trimmed by 1 base and J by 8 bases, leaving 9 bases between them. The germline V gene has CDR1 LGHNT and CDR2 FRNRAP.

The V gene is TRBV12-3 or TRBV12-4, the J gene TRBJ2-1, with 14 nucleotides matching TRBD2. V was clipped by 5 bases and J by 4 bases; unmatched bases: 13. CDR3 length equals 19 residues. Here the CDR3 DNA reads TGTGCCAGCAGTGAAACCGGGACTAGCGGGAGTGAGGGGTACAATGAGCAGTTCTTC. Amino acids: CASSETGTSGSEGYNEQFF.

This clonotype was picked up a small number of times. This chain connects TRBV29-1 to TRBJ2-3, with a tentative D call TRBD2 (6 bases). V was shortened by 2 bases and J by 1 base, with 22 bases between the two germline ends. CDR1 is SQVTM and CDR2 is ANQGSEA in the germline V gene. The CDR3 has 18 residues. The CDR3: CSVESWPRDQRGTDTQYF. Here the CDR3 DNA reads TGCAGCGTTGAATCCTGGCCCCGGGACCAGCGGGGCACAGATACGCAGTATTTT.

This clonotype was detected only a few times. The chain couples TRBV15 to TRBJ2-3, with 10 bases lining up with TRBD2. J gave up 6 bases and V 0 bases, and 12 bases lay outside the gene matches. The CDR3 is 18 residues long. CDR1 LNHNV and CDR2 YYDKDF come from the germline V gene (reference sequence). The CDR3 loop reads CATSREPGLAVPGDTQYF. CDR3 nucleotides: TGTGCCACCAGCAGAGAGCCCGGACTAGCGGTACCCGGGGATACGCAGTATTTT.

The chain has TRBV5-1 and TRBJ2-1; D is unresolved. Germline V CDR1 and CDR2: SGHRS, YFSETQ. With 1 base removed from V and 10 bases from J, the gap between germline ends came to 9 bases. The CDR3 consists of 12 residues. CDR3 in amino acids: CASSLQLREQFF. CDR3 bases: TGCGCCAGCAGCTTGCAGCTCCGGGAGCAGTTCTTC.

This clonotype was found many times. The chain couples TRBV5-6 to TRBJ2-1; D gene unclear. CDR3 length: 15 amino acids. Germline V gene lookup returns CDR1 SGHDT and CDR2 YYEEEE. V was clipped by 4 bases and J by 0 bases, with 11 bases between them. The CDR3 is CASSVRRNSYNEQFF. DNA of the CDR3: TGTGCCAGCAGCGTTAGAAGGAACTCCTACAATGAGCAGTTCTTC.

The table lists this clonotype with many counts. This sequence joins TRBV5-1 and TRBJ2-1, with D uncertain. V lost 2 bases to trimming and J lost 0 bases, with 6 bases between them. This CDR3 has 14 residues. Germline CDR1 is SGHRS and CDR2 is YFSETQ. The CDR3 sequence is CASSFLNSYNEQFF. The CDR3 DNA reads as TGCGCCAGCAGCTTTTTAAACTCCTACAATGAGCAGTTCTTC.

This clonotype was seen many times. The CDR3 reads CASSLTRPFRAQYF. CDR3 nucleotide sequence: TGTGCCAGCAGCTTAACTCGCCCCTTTAGGGCCCAGTACTTC. The chain combines TRBV3-1 with TRBJ2-5; D not resolved. CDR3 length equals 14 residues. Per germline, CDR1 LGHDT and CDR2 YNNKEL (reference sequence). Trimming shortened V by 5 bases and J by 9 bases, and 19 bases separated the two germline ends.

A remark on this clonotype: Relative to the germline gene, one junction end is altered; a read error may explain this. The CDR3 sequence: CSSSLLGSSDEQYF. In nucleotides, the CDR3 is TGTTCCAGCAGCCTCTTAGGTTCCAGCGACGAGCAGTACTTC. The chain joins TRBV7-6 to TRBJ2-7; no clear D. The V gene's germline CDR1 is SGHVS and CDR2 FNYEAQ. The CDR3 length is 14 residues.

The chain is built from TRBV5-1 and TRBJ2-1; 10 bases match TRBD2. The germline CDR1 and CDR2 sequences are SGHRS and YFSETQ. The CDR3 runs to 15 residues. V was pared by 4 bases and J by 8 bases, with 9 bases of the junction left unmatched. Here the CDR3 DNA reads TGCGCCAGCAGCCCCCTAGCGGGAGACGCCGATGAGCAGTTCTTC. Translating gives CASSPLAGDADEQFF. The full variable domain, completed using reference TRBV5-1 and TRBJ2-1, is KAGVTQTPRYLIKTRGQQVTLSCSPISGHRSVSWYQQTPGQGLQFLFEYFSETQRNKGNFPGRFSGRQFSNSRSEMNVSTLELGDSALYLCASSPLAGDADEQFFGPGTRLTVL.

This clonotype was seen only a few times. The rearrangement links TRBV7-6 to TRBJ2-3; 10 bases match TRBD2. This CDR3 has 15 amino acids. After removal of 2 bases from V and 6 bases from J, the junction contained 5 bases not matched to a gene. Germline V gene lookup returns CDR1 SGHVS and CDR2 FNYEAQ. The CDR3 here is CASSLISGRADTQYF. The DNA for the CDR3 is TGTGCCAGCAGCTTAATCAGCGGGAGGGCCGATACGCAGTATTTT.

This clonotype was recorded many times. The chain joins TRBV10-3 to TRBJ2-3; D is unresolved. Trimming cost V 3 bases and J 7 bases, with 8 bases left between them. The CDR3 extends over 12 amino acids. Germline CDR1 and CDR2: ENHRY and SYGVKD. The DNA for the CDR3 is TGTGCCATCAGTGATGCGACGAATACGCAGTATTTT. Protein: CAISDATNTQYF.

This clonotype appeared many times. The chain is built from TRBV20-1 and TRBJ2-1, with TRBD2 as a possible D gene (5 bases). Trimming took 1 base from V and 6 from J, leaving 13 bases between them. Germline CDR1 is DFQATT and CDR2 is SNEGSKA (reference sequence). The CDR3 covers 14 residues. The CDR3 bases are TGCAGTGCTAGAGTCCCGCTAGCAATCAATGAGCAGTTCTTC. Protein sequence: CSARVPLAINEQFF.

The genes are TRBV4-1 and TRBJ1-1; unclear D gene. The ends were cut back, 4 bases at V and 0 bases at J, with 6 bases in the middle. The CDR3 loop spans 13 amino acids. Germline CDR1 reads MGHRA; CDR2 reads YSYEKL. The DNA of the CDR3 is TGCGCCAGCAGCCCCGTACTGAACACTGAAGCTTTCTTT. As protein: CASSPVLNTEAFF.

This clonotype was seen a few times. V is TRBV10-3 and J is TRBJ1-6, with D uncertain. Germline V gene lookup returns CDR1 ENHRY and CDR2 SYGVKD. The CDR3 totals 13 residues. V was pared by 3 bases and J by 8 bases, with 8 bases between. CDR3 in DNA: TGTGCCATCAGTGATCTTAGGGATTCACCCCTCCACTTT. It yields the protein CAISDLRDSPLHF.

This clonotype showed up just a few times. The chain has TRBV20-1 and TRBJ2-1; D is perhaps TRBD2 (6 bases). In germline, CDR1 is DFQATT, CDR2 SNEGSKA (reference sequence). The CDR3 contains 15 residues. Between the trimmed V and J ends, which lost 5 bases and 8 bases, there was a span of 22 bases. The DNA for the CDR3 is TGCAGTGCTTCTAAACCCCGGGAGCCCAAGGATGAGCAGTTCTTC. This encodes CSASKPREPKDEQFF.

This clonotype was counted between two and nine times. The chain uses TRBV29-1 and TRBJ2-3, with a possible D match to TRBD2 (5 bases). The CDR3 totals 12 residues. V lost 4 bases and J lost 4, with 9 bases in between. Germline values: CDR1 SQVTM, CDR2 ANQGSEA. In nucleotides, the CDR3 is TGCAGCGTTGCGCTAGCCTCAGATACGCAGTATTTT. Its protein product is CSVALASDTQYF.

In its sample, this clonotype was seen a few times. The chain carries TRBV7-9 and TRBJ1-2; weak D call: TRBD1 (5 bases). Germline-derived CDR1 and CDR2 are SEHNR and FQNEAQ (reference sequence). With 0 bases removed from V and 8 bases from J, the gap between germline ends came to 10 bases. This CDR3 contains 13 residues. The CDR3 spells CASSLAQGWGYTF. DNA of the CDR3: TGTGCCAGCAGCTTAGCCCAGGGTTGGGGCTACACCTTC. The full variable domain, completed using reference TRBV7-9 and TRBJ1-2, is DTGVSQNPRHKITKRGQNVTFRCDPISEHNRLYWYRQTLGQGPEFLTYFQNEAQLEKSRLLSDRFSAERPKGSFSTLEIQRTEQGDSAMYLCASSLAQGWGYTFGSGTRLTVV.

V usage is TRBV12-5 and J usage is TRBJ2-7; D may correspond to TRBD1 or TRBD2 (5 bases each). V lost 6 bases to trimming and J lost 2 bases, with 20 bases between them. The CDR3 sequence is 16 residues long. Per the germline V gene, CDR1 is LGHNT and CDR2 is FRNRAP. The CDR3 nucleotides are TGTGCTAGTGGCACTTTTCCCGGGACGATCACCTACGAGCAGTACGTC. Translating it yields CASGTFPGTITYEQYV.

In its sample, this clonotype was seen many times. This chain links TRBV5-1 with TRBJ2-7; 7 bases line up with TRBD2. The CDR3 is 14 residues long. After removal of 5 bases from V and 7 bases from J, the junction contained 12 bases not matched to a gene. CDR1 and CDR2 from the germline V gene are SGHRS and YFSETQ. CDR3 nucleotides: TGCGCCAGCAGGGAGGCTAGCGGCGTGGAAGAGCAGTACTTC. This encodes CASREASGVEEQYF.

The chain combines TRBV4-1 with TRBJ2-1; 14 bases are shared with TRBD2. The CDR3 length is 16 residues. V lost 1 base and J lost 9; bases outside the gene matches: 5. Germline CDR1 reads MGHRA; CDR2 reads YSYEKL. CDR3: CASSQGLAGGLGEQFF. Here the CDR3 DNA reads TGCGCCAGCAGCCAAGGACTAGCGGGAGGGTTGGGTGAGCAGTTCTTC.

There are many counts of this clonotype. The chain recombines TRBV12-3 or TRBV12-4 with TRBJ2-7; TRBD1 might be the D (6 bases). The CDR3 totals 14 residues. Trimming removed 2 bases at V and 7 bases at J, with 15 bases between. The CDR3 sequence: CASSLWLKGEEQYF. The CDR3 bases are TGTGCCAGCAGTTTATGGTTGAAGGGGGAAGAGCAGTACTTC.

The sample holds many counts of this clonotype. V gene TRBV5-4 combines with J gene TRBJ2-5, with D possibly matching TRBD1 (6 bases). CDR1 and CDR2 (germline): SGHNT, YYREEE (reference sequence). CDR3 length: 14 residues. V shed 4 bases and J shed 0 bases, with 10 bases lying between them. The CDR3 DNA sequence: TGTGCCAGCAGCCGAGGGGGATACCAAGAGACCCAGTACTTC. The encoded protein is CASSRGGYQETQYF. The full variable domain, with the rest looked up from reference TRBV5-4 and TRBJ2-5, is ETGVTQSPTHLIKTRGQQVTLRCSSQSGHNTVSWYQQALGQGPQFIFQYYREEENGRGNFPPRFSGLQFPNYSSELNVNALELDDSALYLCASSRGGYQETQYFGPGTRLLVL.

The CDR3 loop reads CASSFQGRTGELFF. CDR3 in DNA: TGTGCCAGCAGCTTCCAGGGAAGGACCGGGGAGCTGTTTTTT. V usage is TRBV7-3 and J usage is TRBJ2-2, with D possibly TRBD1 on 5 matching bases. CDR3 length: 14 amino acids. Looked up from germline, CDR1 is SGHTA and CDR2 is FQGTGA. Deletions cut 3 bases from V and 5 bases from J, with 10 bases between. Full variable domain (rest looked up from reference TRBV7-3 and TRBJ2-2): GAGVSQTPSNKVTEKGKYVELRCDPISGHTALYWYRQSLGQGPEFLIYFQGTGAADDSGLPNDRFFAVRPEGSVSTLKIQRTERGDSAVYLCASSFQGRTGELFFGEGSRLTVL.